This passage covers 25 T cell receptor beta chains from one sample sequenced in a study of blood T cell repertoires in COVID-19. Libraries were prepared by immunoSEQ multiplex PCR; TCRdb keeps only in-frame clonotypes and omits some of them. The sample lists about 66,000 clones; 80% were seen once. Sequencing was carried out using peripheral blood. The receptors derive from a human donor in a cohort sampled during active COVID-19.

The CDR3 is CASSLDGRGDRGASFSYEQYF. The CDR3 DNA reads as TGTGCCAGCAGCTTAGACGGCAGGGGGGACAGGGGGGCTTCCTTTTCCTACGAGCAGTACTTC. The chain uses TRBV7-8 and TRBJ2-7; 11 bases fit TRBD1. Germline V gene data show CDR1 as SGHVS and CDR2 as FQNEAQ. The CDR3 loop spans 21 amino acids. The J segment lost 1 base and the V segment lost 1 base, leaving 18 bases of the junction unmatched.

The V gene is TRBV5-4, the J gene TRBJ2-1; 8 bases are shared with TRBD2. This CDR3 is 16 amino acids long. With V trimmed by 5 bases and J by 3 bases, 10 bases remained unmatched. Per germline, CDR1 SGHNT and CDR2 YYREEE (reference sequence). The CDR3 nucleotides are TGTGCCAGCAGTTCATCCGGGACTAGTCTCTACAATGAGCAGTTCTTC. Its translation is CASSSSGTSLYNEQFF.

The V call is TRBV5-8, the J call TRBJ2-3; 12 bases align to TRBD2. This CDR3 has 16 residues. The V gene end was trimmed by 4 bases and the J gene end by 4 bases; junction bases not matched to a gene: 7. Looked up from germline, CDR1 is SGHTS and CDR2 is YDEGEE. Here the CDR3 DNA reads TGTGCCAGCAGCGCTTCGACTAGCGGGAGATCAGATACGCAGTATTTT. Translation gives CASSASTSGRSDTQYF. Drawing the rest from reference TRBV5-8 and TRBJ2-3, the complete variable domain is EAGVTQSPTHLIKTRGQQATLRCSPISGHTSVYWYQQALGLGLQFLLWYDEGEERNRGNFPPRFSGRQFPNYSSELNVNALELEDSALYLCASSASTSGRSDTQYFGPGTRLTVL.

This chain joins TRBV5-1 and TRBJ2-1; 15 bases map to TRBD2. The CDR3 runs 18 residues. Germline V gene sequence: CDR1 SGHRS, CDR2 YFSETQ. V trimming: 3 bases; J trimming: 5 bases; junction bases outside the gene matches: 9. The CDR3 bases are TGCGCCAGCAGCTCCGGGACTAGCGGGAGGTCCCCCGACAATGAGCAGTTCTTC. It translates to CASSSGTSGRSPDNEQFF.

This chain joins TRBV27 and TRBJ2-5, with 14 nucleotides matching TRBD2. This CDR3 spans 17 amino acids. The V gene's germline CDR1 is MNHEY and CDR2 SMNVEV (reference sequence). Trimming cost V 8 bases and J 6 bases; bases outside gene matches: 14. CDR3 sequence (DNA): TGTGCCAGCGCCGGTAGGCCGGGACTAGCGGGAGAAAAGACCCAGTACTTC. Protein sequence: CASAGRPGLAGEKTQYF.

V is TRBV29-1 and J is TRBJ2-3, with D unclear. The CDR3 sequence is 12 residues long. The V gene's germline CDR1 is SQVTM and CDR2 ANQGSEA. V was cut by 3 bases and J by 1 base, with 5 bases left in between. The CDR3 reads CSVEAGTDTQYF. The DNA of the CDR3 is TGCAGCGTTGAGGCGGGCACAGATACGCAGTATTTT.

The chain is built from TRBV7-2 and TRBJ2-2, with 10 bases that match TRBD1. The CDR3 runs to 15 residues. Looked up from germline, CDR1 is SGHTA and CDR2 is FQGNSA. Germline trimming cut 5 bases from V and 6 bases from J; bases unmatched to any gene: 6. The CDR3 reads CASSMRQGAAGELFF. The CDR3 region has the DNA TGTGCCAGCAGCATGAGACAGGGGGCTGCCGGGGAGCTGTTTTTT.

The V and J genes are TRBV27 and TRBJ2-5; D ambiguous. Between the trimmed V and J ends, which lost 8 bases and 0 bases, there was a span of 7 bases. This CDR3 is 12 amino acids long. CDR1 MNHEY and CDR2 SMNVEV come from the germline V gene (reference sequence). This CDR3 is CASRSHQETQYF. CDR3 DNA sequence: TGTGCCAGCCGGAGCCACCAAGAGACCCAGTACTTC.

The rearrangement links TRBV7-2 to TRBJ2-3; TRBD2 might be the D (6 bases). V lost 5 bases and J lost 2, with 14 bases in between. Germline lookup yields CDR1 SGHTA and CDR2 FQGNSA. The length of the CDR3 is 15 residues. The CDR3 DNA sequence: TGTGCCAGCAGCGCGGGCGGGAAACCCACAGATACGCAGTATTTT. Translating it yields CASSAGGKPTDTQYF.

This chain joins TRBV18 and TRBJ2-2; possibly TRBD2 for D (7 bases). V shed 3 bases and J shed 4 bases, with 12 bases lying between them. Germline V gives CDR1 KGHSH, CDR2 LQKENI. This CDR3 contains 15 residues. CDR3 in amino acids: CASSPGGRSTGELFF. The CDR3 DNA is TGTGCCAGCTCACCCGGGGGGCGAAGCACCGGGGAGCTGTTTTTT.

The chain combines TRBV6-2 or TRBV6-3 with TRBJ1-1, with D perhaps TRBD1 (6 bases). CDR1 is MNHEY and CDR2 is SVGEGT in the germline V gene. V was cut by 4 bases and J by 0 bases, with 12 bases left in between. The CDR3 runs to 15 residues. Here the CDR3 DNA reads TGTGCCAGCAGTTCCGGACAGACCATGAACACTGAAGCTTTCTTT. Encoded protein: CASSSGQTMNTEAFF.

The chain couples TRBV5-1 to TRBJ1-1; weak D call: TRBD1 (6 bases). Trimming took 5 bases from V and 5 from J, leaving 22 bases between them. Germline CDR1 SGHRS, CDR2 YFSETQ. This CDR3 has 16 amino acids. The CDR3 DNA sequence: TGCGCCAGCAGGGGGGGCGGGAGTGACAGGAATACTGAAGCTTTCTTT. Amino acids: CASRGGGSDRNTEAFF.

The gene calls are TRBV7-2 and TRBJ2-7; tentatively, D is TRBD2 (6 bases). CDR1 SGHTA and CDR2 FQGNSA come from the germline V gene. With 1 base removed from V and 6 bases from J, the gap between germline ends came to 10 bases. The CDR3 covers 13 residues. CDR3: CASSLEDYGEQYF. The CDR3 DNA is TGTGCCAGCAGCTTAGAGGACTATGGCGAGCAGTACTTC. The whole variable domain, remainder taken from reference TRBV7-2 and TRBJ2-7, is GAGVSQSPSNKVTEKGKDVELRCDPISGHTALYWYRQSLGQGLEFLIYFQGNSAPDKSGLPSDRFSAERTGGSVSTLTIQRTQQEDSAVYLCASSLEDYGEQYFGPGTRLTVT.

The chain uses TRBV7-2 and TRBJ2-3; 7 bases agree with TRBD2. Germline values: CDR1 SGHTA, CDR2 FQGNSA. The CDR3 runs to 16 residues. The trim removed 2 bases at V and 1 base at J, leaving 6 bases unmatched. CDR3 protein: CASSLPTSYGTDTQYF. The CDR3 coding sequence is TGTGCCAGCAGCTTACCGACTAGCTACGGCACAGATACGCAGTATTTT.

The chain is built from TRBV7-2 and TRBJ2-1; 8 bases are shared with TRBD2. CDR3 length: 14 residues. Germline values: CDR1 SGHTA, CDR2 FQGNSA. J gave up 8 bases and V 3 bases, and 6 bases lay outside the gene matches. The DNA of the CDR3 is TGTGCCAGCAGCTTGGATAGCGGGACCGATGAGCAGTTCTTC. Amino acids: CASSLDSGTDEQFF.

The V and J genes are TRBV6-5 and TRBJ1-1; 8 positions match TRBD1. After removal of 4 bases from V and 10 bases from J, the junction contained 8 bases not matched to a gene. Germline V gene sequence: CDR1 MNHEY, CDR2 SVGAGI. The CDR3 consists of 13 residues. The CDR3 loop reads CASSSSGTGAAFF. For the CDR3, the DNA is TGTGCCAGCAGTTCTTCCGGGACAGGCGCAGCTTTCTTT.

This chain links TRBV18 with TRBJ1-6; TRBD1 agrees at 8 bases. The CDR3 is made up of 15 amino acids. V lost 6 bases, J lost 10 bases, and 11 bases stayed unmatched. Germline V gives CDR1 KGHSH, CDR2 LQKENI. CDR3 nucleotide sequence: TGTGCCAGCTCGCAGGCAGACAGGGGAGGATCACCCCTCCACTTT. Encoded protein: CASSQADRGGSPLHF.

This clone appeared a few times. V gene TRBV5-1 combines with J gene TRBJ2-7, with 9 bases fitting TRBD2. This CDR3 is 15 amino acids long. The germline V gene encodes CDR1 SGHRS and CDR2 YFSETQ. J gave up 4 bases and V 4 bases, and 9 bases lay outside the gene matches. The CDR3 DNA follows: TGCGCCAGCAGCGTACTAGCGGGTAGCACATACGAGCAGTACTTC. Amino acids: CASSVLAGSTYEQYF.

This clone was counted between two and nine times. This chain connects TRBV5-1 to TRBJ1-2, with 7 bases aligning to TRBD1. CDR3 size: 15 residues. Germline values: CDR1 SGHRS, CDR2 YFSETQ. V lost 4 bases to trimming and J lost 5 bases; unmatched junction nucleotides: 11. This chain's CDR3 is CASSGGTEITYGYTF. The CDR3 nucleotides are TGCGCCAGCAGCGGTGGGACAGAGATTACTTATGGCTACACCTTC.

This chain's CDR3 is CAWSPPGLLVDEQFF. The CDR3 nucleotides read TGTGCCTGGAGTCCCCCGGGACTACTCGTCGATGAGCAGTTCTTC. The genes are TRBV30 and TRBJ2-1; the match to TRBD2 covers 7 bases. Germline loops: CDR1 GTSNPN, CDR2 SVGIG (reference sequence). There are 15 residues in the CDR3. After removal of 2 bases from V and 8 bases from J, the junction contained 12 bases not matched to a gene.

V and J are TRBV14 and TRBJ2-6; TRBD2 matches at 7 bases. Germline trimming cut 4 bases from V and 4 bases from J; bases unmatched to any gene: 7. The CDR3 spans 16 residues. The germline CDR1 and CDR2 sequences are SGHDN and FVKESK. The chain's CDR3 is CASSLQRGGGANVLTF. DNA for the CDR3: TGTGCCAGCAGCCTCCAACGGGGAGGGGGGGCCAACGTCCTGACTTTC.

This chain links TRBV27 with TRBJ2-1; TRBD2 agrees at 8 bases. Germline V lookup: CDR1 MNHEY, CDR2 SMNVEV (reference sequence). V shed 5 bases and J 0 bases; nucleotides not matched to a gene: 9. This CDR3 region has 17 residues. This chain's CDR3 is CASSPTSGVSSYNEQFF. CDR3 nucleotides: TGTGCCAGCAGTCCAACTAGCGGAGTAAGCTCCTACAATGAGCAGTTCTTC.

The chain uses TRBV29-1 and TRBJ2-7; possible D gene TRBD1, 5 bases. V was pared by 6 bases and J by 1 base, with 13 bases between. Germline V lookup: CDR1 SQVTM, CDR2 ANQGSEA. This CDR3 region has 13 residues. The CDR3 reads CSVSRGYSYEQYF. The CDR3 nucleotides are TGCAGCGTCTCAAGGGGTTATTCCTACGAGCAGTACTTC.

V usage is TRBV7-2 and J usage is TRBJ2-1; D call uncertain. The CDR3 contains 17 residues. Between the trimmed V and J ends, which lost 2 bases and 6 bases, there was a span of 20 bases. Germline CDR1 and CDR2: SGHTA and FQGNSA. The CDR3 sequence is CASSLYVGDPLANEQFF. The CDR3 region has the DNA TGTGCCAGCAGCTTATATGTCGGAGACCCCCTCGCCAATGAGCAGTTCTTC.

The J gene is TRBJ1-1, the V gene TRBV5-1, with TRBD1 matching over 7 bases. This CDR3 is 13 amino acids long. Germline CDR1 is SGHRS and CDR2 is YFSETQ. V was clipped by 3 bases and J by 5 bases; unmatched bases: 4. The chain's CDR3 is CASSSGGRTEAFF. CDR3 nucleotides: TGCGCCAGCAGCTCAGGGGGGCGAACTGAAGCTTTCTTT.